The 24 T cell receptor beta chains in this list originate from one sample, sequenced in a study of cytomegalovirus exposure and HLA in healthy donors. Both 60 Vbeta primers and 13 Jbeta primers went into the PCR. Sequenced by immunoSEQ multiplex PCR; TCRdb stores in-frame clones only, minus some. This table holds 87,000 or so clones, under 9% found once. The material sequenced was PBMCs. The origin of the receptors is a man aged 50-60 years in good health and CMV-seronegative.

The chain couples TRBV5-3 to TRBJ2-4; 9 nucleotides agree with TRBD2. TRBV5-3 carries the ORF label, with uncertain function. There are 15 residues in the CDR3. Trimming cost V 4 bases and J 7 bases; bases outside gene matches: 9. The CDR3 is CARSGGRAELNIQYF. As DNA, the CDR3 is TGTGCCAGAAGCGGCGGGAGGGCCGAACTTAACATTCAGTACTTC.

The chain recombines TRBV7-9 with TRBJ1-3, with 7 bases matching TRBD1. Germline loops: CDR1 SEHNR, CDR2 FQNEAQ (reference sequence). The junction had 7 bases not matched to a gene; V was cut back by 4 bases and J by 4 bases. The CDR3 runs 15 residues. The CDR3 DNA is TGTGCCAGCAGCTCACAGGGGATGGGAGGAAACACCATATATTTT. It codes for CASSSQGMGGNTIYF.

This clone occurred a few times. The J gene is TRBJ2-5, the V gene TRBV28, with D possibly being TRBD1 (6 bases). With 2 bases removed from V and 1 base from J, the gap between germline ends came to 11 bases. The CDR3 has 15 amino acids. Germline CDR1 MDHEN, CDR2 SYDVKM. The CDR3 DNA reads TGTGCCAGCAGTTTAGATGGCAGGGGCCAAGAGACCCAGTACTTC. Its translation: CASSLDGRGQETQYF.

V usage is TRBV7-3 and J usage is TRBJ2-1; 7 positions match TRBD2. The CDR3 runs 12 residues. With 0 bases clipped from V and 10 bases from J, the junction kept 0 bases outside the gene matches. Germline V gene sequence: CDR1 SGHTA, CDR2 FQGTGA. In DNA, the CDR3 is TGTGCCAGCAGCTTAACTAGCGGGGAGCAGTTCTTC. This sequence encodes CASSLTSGEQFF.

This clone was observed a handful of times. V gene TRBV30 combines with J gene TRBJ2-5; 9 bases match TRBD2. V gave up 3 bases and J gave up 4 bases; unmatched junction bases: 15. This CDR3 has 17 residues. Germline V gene sequence: CDR1 GTSNPN, CDR2 SVGIG (reference sequence). In DNA form, the CDR3 reads TGTGCCTGGAGCCTGGGACTAGCAGGGCGATTCGGAGAGACCCAGTACTTC. This codes for CAWSLGLAGRFGETQYF.

J is TRBJ1-5 and V is TRBV15; 7 bases match TRBD1. The CDR3 has 17 amino acids. Trimming took 1 base from V and 0 from J; bases not matched to a gene: 6. Germline CDR1 LNHNV, CDR2 YYDKDF (reference sequence). The CDR3: CATSRGTGLYSNQPQHF. The DNA of the CDR3 is TGTGCCACCAGCAGAGGGACAGGATTATATAGCAATCAGCCCCAGCATTTT.

CDR3 sequence (DNA): TGTGCCAGCAGCTTATTGGGGCAGGGGAGACACGAGCAGTACTTC. It is translated as CASSLLGQGRHEQYF. This rearrangement joins TRBV7-3 to TRBJ2-7; TRBD1 might be the D (6 bases). Trimming removed 2 bases at V and 5 bases at J, with 16 bases between. Germline V gives CDR1 SGHTA, CDR2 FQGTGA. The CDR3 sequence is 15 residues long.

This clone was counted a few times. The chain links TRBV7-9 to TRBJ1-1; TRBD1 might be the D (5 bases). V was pared by 2 bases and J by 4 bases, with 14 bases between. Looked up from germline, CDR1 is SEHNR and CDR2 is FQNEAQ (reference sequence). This CDR3 is 15 amino acids long. CDR3 residues: CASSLSPGRGTEAFF. Written as DNA, the CDR3 is TGTGCCAGCAGCTTATCCCCAGGGAGGGGCACTGAAGCTTTCTTT. Full variable domain (rest looked up from reference TRBV7-9 and TRBJ1-1): DTGVSQNPRHKITKRGQNVTFRCDPISEHNRLYWYRQTLGQGPEFLTYFQNEAQLEKSRLLSDRFSAERPKGSFSTLEIQRTEQGDSAMYLCASSLSPGRGTEAFFGQGTRLTVV.

This clone was counted between two and nine times. The chain uses TRBV7-8 and TRBJ2-1; TRBD2 matches at 9 bases. Germline values: CDR1 SGHVS, CDR2 FQNEAQ. Trimming at V came to 4 bases and at J to 6 bases, leaving 7 bases not matched to a gene. The CDR3 totals 15 residues. CDR3 bases: TGTGCCAGCAGCTCTCTCGGGACTAGCTTCAATGAGCAGTTCTTC. Residues: CASSSLGTSFNEQFF.

This clone was recorded a few times. The gene calls are TRBV11-2 and TRBJ1-2, with D unresolved. The CDR3 length is 12 residues. CDR1 SGHAT and CDR2 FQNNGV come from the germline V gene. The V and J ends lost 0 bases and 4 bases respectively, with 3 bases between them. CDR3 loop: CASSLDGYGYTF. Here the CDR3 DNA reads TGTGCCAGCAGCTTAGACGGCTATGGCTACACCTTC.

J is TRBJ1-1 and V is TRBV18; TRBD1 agrees at 7 bases. The germline CDR1 and CDR2 sequences are KGHSH and LQKENI. The CDR3 has 16 amino acids. V lost 2 bases, J lost 1 base, and 7 bases stayed unmatched. CDR3: CASSPEGANPNTEAFF. The CDR3 nucleotides are TGTGCCAGCTCACCAGAGGGGGCAAACCCGAACACTGAAGCTTTCTTT.

This clone was seen a few times. The genes are TRBV29-1 and TRBJ1-1; possibly TRBD1 for D (6 bases). Trimming left V 7 bases short and J 3 bases short, with 15 bases between. CDR1 is SQVTM, CDR2 ANQGSEA, per germline. The CDR3 spans 13 residues. The CDR3: CSASGGADTEAFF. CDR3 in DNA: TGCAGCGCCTCGGGGGGGGCCGACACTGAAGCTTTCTTT. The full variable domain, its missing parts supplied by reference TRBV29-1 and TRBJ1-1, is SAVISQKPSRDICQRGTSLTIQCQVDSQVTMMFWYRQQPGQSLTLIATANQGSEATYESGFVIDKFPISRPNLTFSTLTVSNMSPEDSSIYLCSASGGADTEAFFGQGTRLTVV.

The chain employs TRBV5-1 and TRBJ1-4, with TRBD1 matching over 9 bases. The trim removed 0 bases at V and 8 bases at J, leaving 5 bases unmatched. The length of the CDR3 is 15 residues. CDR1 is SGHRS and CDR2 is YFSETQ in the germline V gene. This CDR3 reads CASSLGGTGHEKLFF. CDR3 sequence (DNA): TGCGCCAGCAGCTTGGGTGGGACAGGGCACGAAAAACTGTTTTTT.

There are many counts of this clone. The chain links TRBV28 to TRBJ2-7; tentative D call: TRBD1 (5 bases). With 2 bases removed from V and 3 bases from J, the gap between germline ends came to 17 bases. Germline assignment: CDR1 MDHEN and CDR2 SYDVKM. The CDR3 is 16 amino acids. The CDR3 DNA reads TGTGCCAGCAGTTTAATCCCCGCTCGACAGAACTACGAGCAGTACTTC. Translating it yields CASSLIPARQNYEQYF.

This clone was detected ten times or more. The chain has TRBV29-1 and TRBJ2-3, with D possibly being TRBD1 (5 bases). The CDR3 runs 14 residues. Germline-derived CDR1 and CDR2 are SQVTM and ANQGSEA. V was cut by 7 bases and J by 1 base, with 15 bases left in between. The CDR3 region has the DNA TGCAGCGGGGCGGCAGGGTTAGGCACAGATACGCAGTATTTT. Encoded protein: CSGAAGLGTDTQYF.

The chain couples TRBV6-5 to TRBJ2-7; possible D gene TRBD2, 5 bases. CDR3 length equals 12 residues. V gave up 7 bases and J gave up 6 bases, with 13 bases separating them. CDR1 is MNHEY, CDR2 SVGAGI, per germline. The CDR3 sequence is CASTGIKGEQYF. In DNA form, the CDR3 reads TGTGCCAGCACCGGGATAAAGGGCGAGCAGTACTTC.

V gene TRBV6-4 combines with J gene TRBJ2-3, with 12 bases identical to TRBD2. V gave up 4 bases and J gave up 5 bases; unmatched junction bases: 4. The CDR3 contains 15 residues. Germline values: CDR1 MRHNA, CDR2 SNTAGT. This CDR3 reads CASSVTSGRGDTQYF. The DNA of the CDR3 is TGTGCCAGCAGTGTGACTAGCGGGAGAGGAGATACGCAGTATTTT.

This clone was observed a handful of times. The V call is TRBV6-5, the J call TRBJ2-4, with a tentative D call TRBD1 (5 bases). The CDR3 length is 13 residues. From germline, CDR1 is MNHEY and CDR2 SVGAGI. Between the trimmed V and J ends, which lost 7 bases and 2 bases, there was a span of 9 bases. In DNA form, the CDR3 reads TGTGCCAGCACAGGGTATACCAAAAACATTCAGTACTTC. As protein: CASTGYTKNIQYF.

The table lists this clone with a few counts. The CDR3, as DNA: TGTGCCAGCACCGGGCCGGTTGTTGTGGGAGGATCAGATACGCAGTATTTT. It codes for CASTGPVVVGGSDTQYF. V is TRBV28 and J is TRBJ2-3; D may be TRBD2 (6 bases). This CDR3 is 17 amino acids long. CDR1 is MDHEN and CDR2 is SYDVKM in the germline V gene. V gave up 7 bases and J gave up 4 bases, with 24 bases separating them.

The chain uses TRBV28 and TRBJ2-2; 8 positions agree with TRBD1. CDR3 length equals 15 residues. The germline V gene has CDR1 MDHEN and CDR2 SYDVKM. V shed 2 bases, J shed 4 bases, and the junction held 3 bases outside the gene matches. This CDR3 reads CASSLARGLTGELFF. For the CDR3, the DNA is TGTGCCAGCAGTTTAGCCAGGGGGCTCACCGGGGAGCTGTTTTTT. The variable domain in full, with the rest retrieved from reference TRBV28 and TRBJ2-2, is DVKVTQSSRYLVKRTGEKVFLECVQDMDHENMFWYRQDPGLGLRLIYFSYDVKMKEKGDIPEGYSVSREKKERFSLILESASTNQTSMYLCASSLARGLTGELFFGEGSRLTVL.

This clone has a handful of counts. The rearrangement links TRBV7-8 to TRBJ2-1; 11 nucleotides line up with TRBD2. Germline-derived CDR1 and CDR2 are SGHVS and FQNEAQ. This CDR3 spans 15 amino acids. After removal of 1 base from V and 9 bases from J, the junction contained 5 bases not matched to a gene. The CDR3 coding sequence is TGTGCCAGCAGCTTAGAGACTAGCGGGGTGGGTGAGCAGTTCTTC. It encodes CASSLETSGVGEQFF. The full variable domain, with the rest looked up from reference TRBV7-8 and TRBJ2-1, is GAGVSQSPRYKVAKRGQDVALRCDPISGHVSLFWYQQALGQGPEFLTYFQNEAQLDKSGLPSDRFFAERPEGSVSTLKIQRTQQEDSAVYLCASSLETSGVGEQFFGPGTRLTVL.

This clone was found a few times. The chain couples TRBV6-1 to TRBJ1-5; D not resolved. The germline V gene encodes CDR1 MNHNS and CDR2 SASEGT. Trimming cost V 6 bases and J 0 bases, with 6 bases left between them. The CDR3 length is 13 residues. CDR3 coding DNA: TGTGCCAGCAGCCCCAATAGCAATCAGCCCCAGCATTTT. As protein: CASSPNSNQPQHF.

This clone has more than one count but fewer than ten. The V call is TRBV29-1, the J call TRBJ1-2, with D possibly being TRBD1 (5 bases). CDR3 length: 15 residues. V lost 4 bases to trimming and J lost 4 bases, with 19 bases between them. Germline CDR1 is SQVTM and CDR2 is ANQGSEA. CDR3 nucleotides: TGCAGCGTTGTCGAATATATGACAAGGGGCTATGGCTACACCTTC. Its translation: CSVVEYMTRGYGYTF.

This chain connects TRBV7-6 to TRBJ2-3, with D tentatively TRBD1 (6 bases). The CDR3 covers 15 residues. The V gene lost 3 bases and the J gene lost 1 base, with 11 bases spanning the gap. Germline-derived CDR1 and CDR2 are SGHVS and FNYEAQ. The chain's CDR3 is CASSFEKGGTDTQYF. CDR3 sequence (DNA): TGTGCCAGCAGCTTCGAGAAGGGGGGCACAGATACGCAGTATTTT. Variable domain in full (rest from reference TRBV7-6 and TRBJ2-3): GAGVSQSPRYKVTKRGQDVALRCDPISGHVSLYWYRQALGQGPEFLTYFNYEAQQDKSGLPNDRFSAERPEGSISTLTIQRTEQRDSAMYRCASSFEKGGTDTQYFGPGTRLTVL.